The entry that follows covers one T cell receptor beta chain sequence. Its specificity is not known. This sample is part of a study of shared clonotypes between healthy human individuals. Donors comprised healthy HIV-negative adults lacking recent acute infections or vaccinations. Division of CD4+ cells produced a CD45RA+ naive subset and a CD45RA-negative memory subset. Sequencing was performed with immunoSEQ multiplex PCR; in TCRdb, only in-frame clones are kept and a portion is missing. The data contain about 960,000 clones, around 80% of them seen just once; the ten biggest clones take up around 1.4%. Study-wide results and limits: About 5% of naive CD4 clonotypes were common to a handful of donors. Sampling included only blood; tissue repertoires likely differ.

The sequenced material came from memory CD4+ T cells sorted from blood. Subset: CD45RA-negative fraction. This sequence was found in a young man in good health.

This chain's CDR3 is CASSLDRIQPQHF. In DNA, the CDR3 is TGTGCCAGCAGCTTAGATAGGATTCAGCCCCAGCATTTT. The chain joins TRBV7-9 to TRBJ1-5; D is uncertain. Germline V CDR1 and CDR2: SEHNR, FQNEAQ (reference sequence). V was clipped by 1 base and J by 6 bases, with 7 bases between them. The CDR3 runs 13 residues.